The TCR beta chain under discussion was sequenced for a study of cytomegalovirus exposure and HLA in healthy donors. Study background: The 120 validation repertoires matched the 666 first-cohort repertoires in platform, a later analysis reported. Notes on the study in general: Specific recognition of CMV antigens was confirmed in vitro for a few chains (all CMV-associated).

V gave up 8 bases and J gave up 6 bases; unmatched junction bases: 9. The CDR3 totals 14 residues. CDR1 and CDR2 from the germline V gene are SGHTA and FQGNSA. Comments on this clone: Its specificity is not known.

Repertoires were generated with immunoSEQ multiplex PCR, while TCRdb's copy carries only in-frame clones and drops some. The profile shows 45,000 to 55,000 clones, around 90% of them singletons. V usage is TRBV7-2 and J usage is TRBJ2-1, with 8 bases identical to TRBD1. This TCR was sampled from a woman aged 25 to 45 in good health and CMV-seronegative. Sequencing input: PBMCs. CDR3 region: CASGRQGLGNEQFF. CDR3 in DNA: TGTGCCAGCGGGCGACAGGGGCTGGGCAATGAGCAGTTCTTC.